This T cell receptor beta chain was recorded in a study of spatial heterogeneity in lung cancer. Study findings and constraints: Ubiquitous expanded tumor TCRs surfaced in blood more at resection than they did at follow-up.

The CDR3 has 14 residues. V trimming: 6 bases; J trimming: 9 bases; junction bases outside the gene matches: 10. Time point noted: sample taken at primary tumor resection. No cells were sorted before sequencing. The whole RNA sequenced was extracted from tumor, nontumor lung or frozen PBMC. The donors were approximately 65 patients with non-small cell lung cancer that was early-stage and untreated. This clonotype has more than one count but fewer than ten. Its specificity is unknown. This beta chain is an unintended read in a library built for alpha chains; its size means little. A unique molecular identifier was attached to every TCR cDNA molecule. MiXCR, applied by TCRdb to the 5' RACE reads, yields one record per CDR3 protein. The sample has 900 to 1,100 distinct CDR3 sequences; 70% are singletons.

This material consisted of PBMCs, taken at surgery. V is TRBV12-3 or TRBV12-4 and J is TRBJ2-1; 8 nucleotides match TRBD2. This receptor was taken from a male donor with early-stage non-small cell lung cancer. The CDR3 is CASRAREEKIEQFF. In DNA form, the CDR3 reads TGTGCCAGCAGGGCGCGGGAGGAGAAAATTGAGCAGTTCTTC.